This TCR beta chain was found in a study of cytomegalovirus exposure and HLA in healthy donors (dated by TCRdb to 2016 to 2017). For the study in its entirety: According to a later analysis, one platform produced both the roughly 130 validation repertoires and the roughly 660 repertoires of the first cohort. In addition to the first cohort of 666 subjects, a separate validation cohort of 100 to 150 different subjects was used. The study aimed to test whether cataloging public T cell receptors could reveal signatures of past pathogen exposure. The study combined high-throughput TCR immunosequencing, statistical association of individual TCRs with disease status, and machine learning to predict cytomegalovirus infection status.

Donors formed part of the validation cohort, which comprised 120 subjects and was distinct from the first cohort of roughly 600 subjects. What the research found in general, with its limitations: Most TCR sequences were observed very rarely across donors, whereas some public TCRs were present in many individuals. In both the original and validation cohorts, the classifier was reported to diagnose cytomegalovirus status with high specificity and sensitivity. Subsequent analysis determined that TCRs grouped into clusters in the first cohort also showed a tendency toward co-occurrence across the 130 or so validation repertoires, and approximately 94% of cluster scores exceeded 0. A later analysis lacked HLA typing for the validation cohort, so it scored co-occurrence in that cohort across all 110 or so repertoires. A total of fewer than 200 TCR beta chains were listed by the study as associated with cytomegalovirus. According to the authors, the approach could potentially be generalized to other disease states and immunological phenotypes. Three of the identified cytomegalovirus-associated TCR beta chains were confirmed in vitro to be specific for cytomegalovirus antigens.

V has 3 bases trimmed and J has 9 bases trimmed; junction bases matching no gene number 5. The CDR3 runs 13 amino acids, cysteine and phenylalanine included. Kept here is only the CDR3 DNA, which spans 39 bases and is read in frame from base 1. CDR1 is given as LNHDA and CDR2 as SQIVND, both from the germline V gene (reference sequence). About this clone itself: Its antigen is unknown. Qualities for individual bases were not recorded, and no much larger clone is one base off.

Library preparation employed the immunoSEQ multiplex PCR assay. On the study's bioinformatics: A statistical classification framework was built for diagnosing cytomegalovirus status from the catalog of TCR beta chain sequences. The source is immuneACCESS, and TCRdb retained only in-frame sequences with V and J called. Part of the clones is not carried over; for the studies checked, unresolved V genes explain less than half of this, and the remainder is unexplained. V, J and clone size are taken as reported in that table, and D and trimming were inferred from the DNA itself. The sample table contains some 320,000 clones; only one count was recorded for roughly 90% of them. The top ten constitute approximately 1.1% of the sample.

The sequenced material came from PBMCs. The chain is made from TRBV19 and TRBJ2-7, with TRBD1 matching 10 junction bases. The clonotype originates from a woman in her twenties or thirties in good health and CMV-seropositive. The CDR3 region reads CASSMGQGMRQYF. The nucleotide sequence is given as TGTGCCAGTAGTATGGGACAGGGGATGAGGCAGTACTTC.